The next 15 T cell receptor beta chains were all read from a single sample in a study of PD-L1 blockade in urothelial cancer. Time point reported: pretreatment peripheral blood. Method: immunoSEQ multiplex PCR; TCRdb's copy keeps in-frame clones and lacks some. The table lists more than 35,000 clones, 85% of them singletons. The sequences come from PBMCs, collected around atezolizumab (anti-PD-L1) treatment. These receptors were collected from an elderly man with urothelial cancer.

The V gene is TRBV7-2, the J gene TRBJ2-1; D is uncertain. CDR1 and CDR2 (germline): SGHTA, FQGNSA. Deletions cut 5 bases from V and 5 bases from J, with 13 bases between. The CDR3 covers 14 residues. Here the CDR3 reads CASSLVSPHNEQFF. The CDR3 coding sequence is TGTGCCAGCAGCCTAGTCAGTCCACACAATGAGCAGTTCTTC.

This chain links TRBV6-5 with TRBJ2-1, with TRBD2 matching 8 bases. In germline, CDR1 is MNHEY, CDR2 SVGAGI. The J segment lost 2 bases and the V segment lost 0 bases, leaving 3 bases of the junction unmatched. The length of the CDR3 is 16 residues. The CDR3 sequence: CASSYSSSGPYNEQFF. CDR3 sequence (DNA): TGTGCCAGCAGTTACTCGTCTAGCGGGCCCTACAATGAGCAGTTCTTC.

The CDR3 spells CAWAGTGGINIQYF. CDR3 bases: TGTGCCTGGGCCGGGACAGGGGGAATAAACATTCAGTACTTC. The chain links TRBV30 to TRBJ2-4; TRBD1 aligns across 11 bases. CDR1 is GTSNPN and CDR2 is SVGIG in the germline V gene (reference sequence). The trim removed 5 bases at V and 6 bases at J, leaving 6 bases unmatched. The CDR3 loop spans 14 amino acids.

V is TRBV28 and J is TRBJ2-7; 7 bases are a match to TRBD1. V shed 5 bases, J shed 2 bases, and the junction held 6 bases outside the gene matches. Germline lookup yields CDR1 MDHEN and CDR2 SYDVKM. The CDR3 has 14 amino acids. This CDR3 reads CASSIYRGTYEQYF. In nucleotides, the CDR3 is TGTGCCAGCAGTATATACAGGGGAACCTACGAGCAGTACTTC.

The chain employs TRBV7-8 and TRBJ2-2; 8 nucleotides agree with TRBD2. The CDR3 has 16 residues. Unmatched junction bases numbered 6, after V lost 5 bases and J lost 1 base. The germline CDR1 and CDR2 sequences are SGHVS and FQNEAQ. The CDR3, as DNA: TGTGCCAGCAGCATTCTAGCGGGCCTGAACACCGGGGAGCTGTTTTTT. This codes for CASSILAGLNTGELFF.

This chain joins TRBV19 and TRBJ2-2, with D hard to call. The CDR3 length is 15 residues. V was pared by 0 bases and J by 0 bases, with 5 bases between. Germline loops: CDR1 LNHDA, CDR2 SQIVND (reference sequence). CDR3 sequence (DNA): TGTGCCAGTAGTATAGACAGGACGAACACCGGGGAGCTGTTTTTT. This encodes CASSIDRTNTGELFF.

As DNA, the CDR3 is TGTGCCACCCCCTTTAATGAGCAGTTCTTC. It translates to CATPFNEQFF. This chain connects TRBV27 to TRBJ2-1; the D is unclear. V was cut by 10 bases and J by 7 bases, with 8 bases left in between. CDR3 length equals 10 residues. The germline gives CDR1 MNHEY, CDR2 SMNVEV (reference sequence).

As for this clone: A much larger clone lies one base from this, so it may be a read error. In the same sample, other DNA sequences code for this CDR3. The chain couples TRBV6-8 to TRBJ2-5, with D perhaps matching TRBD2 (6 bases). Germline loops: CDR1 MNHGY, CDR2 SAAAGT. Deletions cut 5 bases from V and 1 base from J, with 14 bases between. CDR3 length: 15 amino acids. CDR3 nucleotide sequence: TGTGCCAGCAGTCAAACGGGCGGGGCCCAAGAGACCCAGTACTTC. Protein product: CASSQTGGAQETQYF.

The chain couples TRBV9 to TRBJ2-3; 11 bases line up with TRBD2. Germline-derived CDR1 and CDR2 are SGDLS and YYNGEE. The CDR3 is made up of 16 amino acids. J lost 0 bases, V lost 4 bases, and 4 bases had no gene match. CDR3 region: CASSLRTSGSTDTQYF. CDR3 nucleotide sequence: TGTGCCAGCAGCTTAAGGACTAGCGGGAGCACAGATACGCAGTATTTT.

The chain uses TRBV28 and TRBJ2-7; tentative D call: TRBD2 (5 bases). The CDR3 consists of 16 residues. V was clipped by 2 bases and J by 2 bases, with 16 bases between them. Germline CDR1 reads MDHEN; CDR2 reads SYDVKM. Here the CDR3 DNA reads TGTGCCAGCAGTTTAATGTCCCACGGGGTTCCCTACGAGCAGTACTTC. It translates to CASSLMSHGVPYEQYF.

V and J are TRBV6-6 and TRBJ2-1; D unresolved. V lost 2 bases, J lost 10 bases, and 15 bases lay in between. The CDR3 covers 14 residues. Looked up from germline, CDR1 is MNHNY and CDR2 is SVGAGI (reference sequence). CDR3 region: CASSYSGSRSEQFF. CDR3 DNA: TGTGCCAGCAGTTACAGTGGGTCTCGGAGCGAGCAGTTCTTC.

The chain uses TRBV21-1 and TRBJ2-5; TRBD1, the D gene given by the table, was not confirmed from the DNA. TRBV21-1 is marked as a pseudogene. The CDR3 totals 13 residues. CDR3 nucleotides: TGTGCCAGCAGCTTCCGGGACAGAGAGACCCAGTACTTC. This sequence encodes CASSFRDRETQYF.

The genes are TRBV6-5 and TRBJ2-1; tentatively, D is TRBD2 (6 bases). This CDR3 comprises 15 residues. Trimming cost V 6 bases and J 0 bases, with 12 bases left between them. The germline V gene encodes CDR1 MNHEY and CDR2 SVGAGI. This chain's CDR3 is CASSSSESSYNEQFF. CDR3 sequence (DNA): TGTGCCAGCAGCTCTAGCGAGAGCTCCTACAATGAGCAGTTCTTC.

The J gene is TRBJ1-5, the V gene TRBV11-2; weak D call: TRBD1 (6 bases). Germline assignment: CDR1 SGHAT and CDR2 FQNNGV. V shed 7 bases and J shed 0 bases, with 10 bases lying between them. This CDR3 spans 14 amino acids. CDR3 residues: CASNQGYSNQPQHF. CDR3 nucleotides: TGTGCCAGCAACCAGGGGTATAGCAATCAGCCCCAGCATTTT.

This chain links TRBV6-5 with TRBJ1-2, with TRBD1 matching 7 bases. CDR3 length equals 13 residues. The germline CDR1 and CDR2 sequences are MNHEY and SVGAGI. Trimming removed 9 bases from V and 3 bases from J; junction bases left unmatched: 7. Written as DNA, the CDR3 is TGTGCCAGTAGACAGGGTTTGGACTATGGCTACACCTTC. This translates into CASRQGLDYGYTF.